This T cell receptor (beta chain) was observed in a study of blood T cell repertoires in COVID-19 (dated by TCRdb to 2019 to 2021). The study in broad terms: Samples covering the acute and convalescent phases of COVID-19 were provided by collaborators in the United States, Italy and Spain. The prospective study material was composed of cDNA or gDNA derived from T cells, B-cell-depleted T cells, or PBMCs. The dataset comprised deeply sampled blood TCRbeta repertoires from subjects exposed to, actively infected with, or recovered from COVID-19. The repertoires were made available in a free public database intended to serve as a resource for research on the immune response to SARS-CoV-2. Samples were obtained from the ongoing ImmuneRACE study (first 160 participants) and from some 1,200 subjects provided by 6 global collaborators. A de-identified subject ID, COVID-19 status, age in years and sex were almost always included in the sample metadata. HLA class I and class II types, where available, came from metadata supplied by the sample provider rather than from assay-based typing.

TCRbeta CDR3 regions were amplified from genomic DNA by means of the immunoSEQ Assay, a bias-controlled multiplex PCR. Concerning the study's data processing: The number of nucleated cells in each sample was estimated by amplification of reference gene primers within the assay. To quantify the absolute abundance of each unique TCRbeta CDR3 rearrangement, sequence reads were collapsed and filtered. For each sample, productive Simpson clonality was calculated by taking the square root of Simpson's diversity index across productive rearrangements. Held by TCRdb, this immuneACCESS table contains in-frame sequences only and omits some clones. Under half of the omission traces to an unresolved V gene where checked; the cause of the rest is unknown. That table furnishes V, J and clone size, whereas the DNA furnished D and trimming. The sample table contains 45,000 or so clones; only one count was recorded for more than 70% of them. In total, the top ten clones hold around an eighth of the sample.

V was cut back by 8 bases and J by 1 base, leaving a gap of 14 bases between them. The germline V gene (reference sequence) supplies CDR1 SEHNR and CDR2 FQNEAQ. Inclusive of the bounding cysteine and phenylalanine, the CDR3 is 14 residues long. The only DNA kept is the CDR3, 42 bases in frame from the first base. Points the paper makes about the study in general: The amount of clinical and demographic metadata varied by source and participant and was provided uncurated.

The collaborating institutions used their own protocols to collect whole blood in K2EDTA tubes. Collaborator samples were shipped for TCRbeta analysis as frozen whole blood, isolated PBMCs, or DNA extracted from either sample type. About this clone: Its antigen has not been determined. The input lacks base qualities; no much larger clone sits a single base away.

The rearrangement combines TRBV7-9 with TRBJ2-5, and TRBD2 may be the D gene, going by 5 matching bases. The specimen sequenced was peripheral blood. The receptor's source is a human donor in a cohort sampled during active COVID-19. Read as DNA, the sequence is TGTGCCAGCGCTATCGGGATGTCCCAAGAGACCCAGTACTTC. Translated, it reads CASAIGMSQETQYF.